These T cell receptor beta chains were read from a single sample in a study of blood T cell repertoires in COVID-19. Clones were read by immunoSEQ multiplex PCR, and TCRdb kept only the in-frame ones, dropping some. The repertoire holds roughly 200,000 clones, with approximately 78% as singletons. The sample comprised peripheral blood. The source of these receptors is a woman older than 75 with COVID-19, enrolled during active disease. Each CDR3 is given with its conserved first and last residue. D genes are given only for firm matches. Rows give clone size only sometimes, using once, few, many, or a class for an expanded clone.

abundance: -
j_gene: TRBJ2-3
v_gene: TRBV4-2
d_gene: -
CDR3nt: TGTGCCAGCAGCCAGGGGAGAACGGGAAATACGCAGTATTTT
CDR3aa: CASSQGRTGNTQYF

abundance: -
j_gene: TRBJ2-7
v_gene: TRBV7-3
d_gene: TRBD2
CDR3nt: TGTGCCAGCAGCCTCGCCGGGACTAGTATTTACGAGCAGTACTTC
CDR3aa: CASSLAGTSIYEQYF

abundance: once
j_gene: TRBJ1-6
v_gene: TRBV27
d_gene: TRBD1
CDR3nt: TGTGCCAGCAGTTTGGACAGGTCGAAAAATTCACCCCTCCACTTT
CDR3aa: CASSLDRSKNSPLHF

abundance: -
j_gene: TRBJ2-7
v_gene: TRBV19
d_gene: -
CDR3nt: TGTGCCAGTAGTGACGCTCGAACGGGGATATACGAGCAGTACTTC
CDR3aa: CASSDARTGIYEQYF

abundance: -
j_gene: TRBJ2-7
v_gene: TRBV28
d_gene: TRBD1
CDR3nt: TGTGCCAGCAGTTCCCCCGGTGGACAGGGATCCTACGAGCAGTACTTC
CDR3aa: CASSSPGGQGSYEQYF

abundance: -
j_gene: TRBJ2-3
v_gene: TRBV5-1
d_gene: -
CDR3nt: TGCGCCAGCAGCTTGGGGGGACACACCCTGAGGAACACAGATACGCAGTATTTT
CDR3aa: CASSLGGHTLRNTDTQYF

abundance: -
j_gene: TRBJ2-7
v_gene: TRBV20-1
d_gene: -
CDR3nt: TGCAGTGCTAGTAGGCAGGTTAATTCCTACGAGCAGTACTTC
CDR3aa: CSASRQVNSYEQYF

abundance: -
j_gene: TRBJ2-5
v_gene: TRBV5-8
d_gene: -
CDR3nt: TGTGCCAGCAGCCCACAGGGCTCCCAGTACTTC
CDR3aa: CASSPQGSQYF

abundance: once
j_gene: TRBJ2-5
v_gene: TRBV5-8
d_gene: -
CDR3nt: TGTGCCAGCAGCTTGGGAAGAATAGTCGAAGAGACCCAGTACTTC
CDR3aa: CASSLGRIVEETQYF

abundance: -
j_gene: TRBJ2-7
v_gene: TRBV2
d_gene: TRBD2
CDR3nt: TGTGCCAGCAAGATGGGTCTAGCGGGAGGAGTGTACGAGCAGTACTTC
CDR3aa: CASKMGLAGGVYEQYF

abundance: -
j_gene: TRBJ1-6
v_gene: TRBV5-6
d_gene: -
CDR3nt: TGTGCCAGCAGCTTGGGCCGTTCTACAGGGAAGAATTCACCCCTCCACTTT
CDR3aa: CASSLGRSTGKNSPLHF

abundance: -
j_gene: TRBJ1-2
v_gene: TRBV28
d_gene: TRBD1
CDR3nt: TGTGCCAGCAGGGACAGGGCCACCTATGGCTACACCTTC
CDR3aa: CASRDRATYGYTF

abundance: -
j_gene: TRBJ1-1
v_gene: TRBV6-6
d_gene: -
CDR3nt: TGTGCCAGCAGCGGGGGGGATGGAGCTTTCTTT
CDR3aa: CASSGGDGAFF

abundance: -
j_gene: TRBJ2-3
v_gene: TRBV4-1
d_gene: -
CDR3nt: TGCGCCAGCAGCCAAGGAAGGAGCGTAGTCGGGACAGATACGCAGTATTTT
CDR3aa: CASSQGRSVVGTDTQYF

abundance: -
j_gene: TRBJ2-3
v_gene: TRBV11-2
d_gene: -
CDR3nt: TGTGCCAGCAGCTTATCCCTTCTCTACGGCACAGATACGCAGTATTTT
CDR3aa: CASSLSLLYGTDTQYF

abundance: -
j_gene: TRBJ2-5
v_gene: TRBV3-1/TRBV3-2
d_gene: TRBD2
CDR3nt: TGTGCCAGCAGCCAACAACTAGCGGCGGAGACCCAGTACTTC
CDR3aa: CASSQQLAAETQYF

abundance: -
j_gene: TRBJ2-2
v_gene: TRBV5-1
d_gene: TRBD2
CDR3nt: TGCGCCAGCAGCTGGACTAGGATTAACACCGGGGAGCTGTTTTTT
CDR3aa: CASSWTRINTGELFF

abundance: -
j_gene: TRBJ1-4
v_gene: TRBV28
d_gene: -
CDR3nt: TGTGCCAGCAGTATGGGGGGGGCAACTAATGAAAAACTGTTTTTT
CDR3aa: CASSMGGATNEKLFF

abundance: -
j_gene: TRBJ1-1
v_gene: TRBV28
d_gene: -
CDR3nt: TGTGCCAGCAGGGGCAGGGGACGGGGCACTGAAGCTTTCTTT
CDR3aa: CASRGRGRGTEAFF

abundance: -
j_gene: TRBJ1-2
v_gene: TRBV19
d_gene: TRBD1
CDR3nt: TGTGCCAGTAGTACAGGGACAGCTAACTATGGCTACACCTTC
CDR3aa: CASSTGTANYGYTF

abundance: -
j_gene: TRBJ2-2
v_gene: TRBV6-4
d_gene: -
CDR3nt: TGTGCCAGCAGTCCATGGGGCCTGAACACCGGGGAGCTGTTTTTT
CDR3aa: CASSPWGLNTGELFF

abundance: -
j_gene: TRBJ1-1
v_gene: TRBV7-2
d_gene: -
CDR3nt: TGTGCCAGCAGCTTAACCAGGCTGAACACTGAAGCTTTCTTT
CDR3aa: CASSLTRLNTEAFF

abundance: -
j_gene: TRBJ2-3
v_gene: TRBV5-1
d_gene: TRBD1
CDR3nt: TGCGCCAGCAGCCCGGGACAGGGGAGAACAGATACGCAGTATTTT
CDR3aa: CASSPGQGRTDTQYF

abundance: once
j_gene: TRBJ2-1
v_gene: TRBV12-3/TRBV12-4
d_gene: -
CDR3nt: TGTGCCAGCGCTATCAATGAGCAGTTCTTC
CDR3aa: CASAINEQFF

abundance: -
j_gene: TRBJ1-5
v_gene: TRBV30
d_gene: -
CDR3nt: TGTGCCTGGAATGACAGGACTAGCAATCAGCCCCAGCATTTT
CDR3aa: CAWNDRTSNQPQHF

abundance: few
j_gene: TRBJ2-7
v_gene: TRBV30
d_gene: -
CDR3nt: TGTGCCTGGACGGAAAAGGGGGCCTACGAGCAGTACTTC
CDR3aa: CAWTEKGAYEQYF

abundance: -
j_gene: TRBJ1-2
v_gene: TRBV30
d_gene: -
CDR3nt: TGTGCCTGGAGTGTATCGTCTGGCTACACCTTC
CDR3aa: CAWSVSSGYTF

abundance: -
j_gene: TRBJ1-2
v_gene: TRBV27
d_gene: TRBD1
CDR3nt: TGTGCCAGCAAACCGGGACAGAAGACTTGGGTATATGGCTACACCTTC
CDR3aa: CASKPGQKTWVYGYTF

abundance: -
j_gene: TRBJ2-5
v_gene: TRBV19
d_gene: TRBD2
CDR3nt: TGTGCCAGTAGTATAGCCCCGGGACTACTAAAAGAGACCCAGTACTTC
CDR3aa: CASSIAPGLLKETQYF

abundance: -
j_gene: TRBJ1-1
v_gene: TRBV6-5
d_gene: -
CDR3nt: TGTGCCAGCAGTTCGAGAATGGCTGAAGCTTTCTTT
CDR3aa: CASSSRMAEAFF

abundance: few
j_gene: TRBJ1-2
v_gene: TRBV29-1
d_gene: -
CDR3nt: TGCAGCGCCGGGGGGATTAACTATGGCTACACCTTC
CDR3aa: CSAGGINYGYTF

abundance: -
j_gene: TRBJ1-1
v_gene: TRBV29-1
d_gene: -
CDR3nt: TGCAGCGTTGTTCCCCTGAGGAACACTGAAGCTTTCTTT
CDR3aa: CSVVPLRNTEAFF

abundance: -
j_gene: TRBJ2-5
v_gene: TRBV7-9
d_gene: -
CDR3nt: TGTGCCAGCAGAGCATCGATTTCGGAGACCCAGTACTTC
CDR3aa: CASRASISETQYF

abundance: -
j_gene: TRBJ1-6
v_gene: TRBV9
d_gene: -
CDR3nt: TGTGCCAGCAGCGTAACCGAGGGGGGGAGATCACCCCTCCACTTT
CDR3aa: CASSVTEGGRSPLHF

abundance: -
j_gene: TRBJ1-2
v_gene: TRBV6-5
d_gene: TRBD1
CDR3nt: TGTGCCAGCAGCCGCGGGACAGGGAACTATGGCTACACCTTC
CDR3aa: CASSRGTGNYGYTF

abundance: -
j_gene: TRBJ1-3
v_gene: TRBV9
d_gene: TRBD1
CDR3nt: TGTGCCAGCAGCGTTAGGGACAGCTCTGGAAACACCATATATTTT
CDR3aa: CASSVRDSSGNTIYF

abundance: -
j_gene: TRBJ1-6
v_gene: TRBV3-1/TRBV3-2
d_gene: -
CDR3nt: TGTGCCAGCAGCCAAGGGGCCCCCTATAATTCACCCCTCCACTTT
CDR3aa: CASSQGAPYNSPLHF

abundance: -
j_gene: TRBJ2-1
v_gene: TRBV10-3
d_gene: -
CDR3nt: TGTGCCATCAGTGAGGGACTTTACAATGAGCAGTTCTTC
CDR3aa: CAISEGLYNEQFF

abundance: once
j_gene: TRBJ2-1
v_gene: TRBV20-1
d_gene: -
CDR3nt: TGCAGTGCTTCCAGGGGACCTGAGCAGTTCTTC
CDR3aa: CSASRGPEQFF

abundance: -
j_gene: TRBJ2-2
v_gene: TRBV9
d_gene: -
CDR3nt: TGTGCCAGCAGCGTAGGTGGCACCCCTTTGAACACCGGGGAGCTGTTTTTT
CDR3aa: CASSVGGTPLNTGELFF

abundance: -
j_gene: TRBJ2-7
v_gene: TRBV5-1
d_gene: TRBD1
CDR3nt: TGCGCCAGCAGCCAGACAGGGGGCAGCGACGAGCAGTACTTC
CDR3aa: CASSQTGGSDEQYF

abundance: few
j_gene: TRBJ2-7
v_gene: TRBV9
d_gene: -
CDR3nt: TGTGCCAGCAGCGTAGCGGGTGGGGGGAACTCCTACGAGCAGTACTTC
CDR3aa: CASSVAGGGNSYEQYF

abundance: -
j_gene: TRBJ1-2
v_gene: TRBV4-3
d_gene: -
CDR3nt: TGCGCCAGCAGCCAAGGGGCAGCCAATCCCTATGGCTACACCTTC
CDR3aa: CASSQGAANPYGYTF

abundance: -
j_gene: TRBJ1-2
v_gene: TRBV24-1
d_gene: -
CDR3nt: TGTGCCACTCAGGGTCGGGATGGCTACACCTTC
CDR3aa: CATQGRDGYTF

abundance: -
j_gene: TRBJ1-1
v_gene: TRBV7-2
d_gene: -
CDR3nt: TGTGCCAGCAGCTTGTCAGGGGCTCGGAACACTGAAGCTTTCTTT
CDR3aa: CASSLSGARNTEAFF

abundance: few
j_gene: TRBJ1-2
v_gene: TRBV18
d_gene: -
CDR3nt: TGTGCCAGCTCACCACCGGGCAGGGGTAAAGATGGCTACACCTTC
CDR3aa: CASSPPGRGKDGYTF

abundance: few
j_gene: TRBJ2-3
v_gene: TRBV11-2
d_gene: TRBD1
CDR3nt: TGTGCCAGCAGCTCTTCCAGGGGGCTAGAAGATACGCAGTATTTT
CDR3aa: CASSSSRGLEDTQYF

abundance: -
j_gene: TRBJ1-2
v_gene: TRBV6-1
d_gene: -
CDR3nt: TGTGCCAGCAGTGAGGGAGTGTTGCACACCTTC
CDR3aa: CASSEGVLHTF

abundance: -
j_gene: TRBJ2-3
v_gene: TRBV10-2
d_gene: -
CDR3nt: TGCGCCAGCAGCTTGTGGAGAACAGATACGCAGTATTTT
CDR3aa: CASSLWRTDTQYF

abundance: -
j_gene: TRBJ1-1
v_gene: TRBV30
d_gene: TRBD1
CDR3nt: TGTGCCTGGAATGGGGACAGAACTGAAGCTTTCTTT
CDR3aa: CAWNGDRTEAFF

abundance: -
j_gene: TRBJ2-7
v_gene: TRBV25-1
d_gene: TRBD1
CDR3nt: TGTGCCAGCAGTCGACAGGGGGTAGGCTACGAGCAGTACTTC
CDR3aa: CASSRQGVGYEQYF

abundance: few
j_gene: TRBJ2-1
v_gene: TRBV9
d_gene: TRBD2
CDR3nt: TGTGCCAGCAGCGTAGCGGGAGGGGGCTACAATGAGCAGTTCTTC
CDR3aa: CASSVAGGGYNEQFF

abundance: -
j_gene: TRBJ2-7
v_gene: TRBV21-1
d_gene: -
CDR3nt: TGTGCCAGCAGCCCCATAAAAGGGACTAGCGGGTCCTACGAGCAGTACTTC
CDR3aa: CASSPIKGTSGSYEQYF

abundance: -
j_gene: TRBJ1-4
v_gene: TRBV21-1
d_gene: -
CDR3nt: TGTGCCAGCAGCAAAGTGCTACAGGGAACTAATGAAAAACTGTTTTTT
CDR3aa: CASSKVLQGTNEKLFF

abundance: -
j_gene: TRBJ1-1
v_gene: TRBV27
d_gene: -
CDR3nt: TGTGCCAGCAGGCCCTCTCGGACAGTTAAGAACACTGAAGCTTTCTTT
CDR3aa: CASRPSRTVKNTEAFF

abundance: -
j_gene: TRBJ1-1
v_gene: TRBV5-5
d_gene: -
CDR3nt: TGTGCCAGCAGCCCAGGAGGGAACACTGAAGCTTTCTTT
CDR3aa: CASSPGGNTEAFF

abundance: -
j_gene: TRBJ2-7
v_gene: TRBV27
d_gene: TRBD2
CDR3nt: TGTGCCACCCGGGAGGAGCGGGACTCCTACGAACGGTACTTC
CDR3aa: CATREERDSYERYF

abundance: -
j_gene: TRBJ1-1
v_gene: TRBV5-1
d_gene: -
CDR3nt: TGCGCCAGCAGCTTGGTGTCAGACACTGAAGCTTTCTTT
CDR3aa: CASSLVSDTEAFF